Below, 12 T cell receptor beta chains from the same sample are listed, as sequenced in a study of response to subunit inactivated influenza vaccine. TCRdb itself ran the RT-PCR reads through MiXCR, one entry per CDR3 protein. The sample lists about 830,000 distinct CDR3 sequences; roughly 18% were seen once. The sequencing used PBMCs from blood, collected 4 to 6 days after vaccination. The receptors here all came from a man between 45 and 60 years old who received an inactivated influenza vaccine.

This clonotype was observed a handful of times. The chain employs TRBV7-9 and TRBJ2-1, with D unclear. V shed 5 bases and J shed 4 bases, with 18 bases lying between them. The CDR3 consists of 16 residues. CDR1 and CDR2 (germline): SEHNR, FQNEAQ (reference sequence). The CDR3 region has the DNA TGTGCCAGCAGCCTTGTCGGCACTGGTCCATACAATGAGCAGTTCTTC. Protein product: CASSLVGTGPYNEQFF.

The genes are TRBV10-3 and TRBJ2-7; D might be TRBD1 (5 bases). Germline V gene data show CDR1 as ENHRY and CDR2 as SYGVKD. V lost 5 bases, J lost 5 bases, and 10 bases lay in between. The length of the CDR3 is 12 residues. The CDR3 reads CAISSDRNEQYF. The CDR3 DNA sequence: TGTGCCATCAGTTCCGACAGAAACGAGCAGTACTTC.

This clonotype was picked up a small number of times. V is TRBV20-1 and J is TRBJ2-2; possibly TRBD2 for D (5 bases). This CDR3 has 13 amino acids. Trimming shortened V by 5 bases and J by 2 bases, and 9 bases separated the two germline ends. Looked up from germline, CDR1 is DFQATT and CDR2 is SNEGSKA (reference sequence). The CDR3 DNA reads as TGCAGTGCTGAGGACTCCAACACCGGGGAGCTGTTTTTT. It is translated as CSAEDSNTGELFF.

This clonotype was seen repeatedly, ten times or more. The V call is TRBV20-1, the J call TRBJ1-1; D gene uncertain. The CDR3 is 12 amino acids. Looked up from germline, CDR1 is DFQATT and CDR2 is SNEGSKA (reference sequence). Trimming took 4 bases from V and 1 from J, leaving 7 bases between them. CDR3 in amino acids: CSATRSNTEAFF. CDR3 coding DNA: TGCAGTGCTACCCGGTCGAACACTGAAGCTTTCTTT.

J is TRBJ2-1 and V is TRBV11-2; D is uncertain. This CDR3 is built from 17 residues. Germline values: CDR1 SGHAT, CDR2 FQNNGV. V was shortened by 3 bases and J by 4 bases, with 19 bases between the two germline ends. CDR3 in amino acids: CASSFLTDAGAYNEQFF. CDR3 in DNA: TGTGCCAGCAGCTTCCTGACCGATGCTGGCGCATACAATGAGCAGTTCTTC.

The V and J genes are TRBV5-1 and TRBJ2-7; 7 bases match TRBD1. Germline V lookup: CDR1 SGHRS, CDR2 YFSETQ. V lost 0 bases to trimming and J lost 1 base; unmatched junction nucleotides: 4. The CDR3 has 15 residues. The DNA for the CDR3 is TGCGCCAGCAGCTTGGAGGGACAGATGTCCTACGAGCAGTACTTC. Amino acids: CASSLEGQMSYEQYF.

This clonotype was found a few times. V is TRBV20-1 and J is TRBJ2-2; TRBD2 might be the D (7 bases). V was clipped by 6 bases and J by 7 bases, with 18 bases between them. Germline assignment: CDR1 DFQATT and CDR2 SNEGSKA (reference sequence). There are 14 residues in the CDR3. CDR3: CSARRGGEIGELFF. The DNA of the CDR3 is TGCAGTGCCCGAAGGGGGGGAGAAATCGGGGAGCTGTTTTTT.

This clonotype was found a few times. This chain connects TRBV20-1 to TRBJ2-7; 8 positions match TRBD2. V lost 5 bases to trimming and J lost 2 bases; unmatched junction nucleotides: 11. CDR1 and CDR2 from the germline V gene are DFQATT and SNEGSKA (reference sequence). CDR3 length: 15 residues. Here the CDR3 reads CSAPREAGVPYEQYF. The CDR3 coding sequence is TGCAGTGCTCCTAGGGAAGCGGGGGTTCCCTACGAGCAGTACTTC.

This clonotype was found many times. The chain couples TRBV20-1 to TRBJ1-1; D ambiguous. This CDR3 spans 12 amino acids. The germline CDR1 and CDR2 sequences are DFQATT and SNEGSKA (reference sequence). With 5 bases removed from V and 0 bases from J, the gap between germline ends came to 7 bases. The CDR3 DNA follows: TGCAGTGCTCCATTCTTGAACACTGAAGCTTTCTTT. Its translation: CSAPFLNTEAFF.

The V call is TRBV6-2 or TRBV6-3, the J call TRBJ2-7, with no clear D. The germline gives CDR1 MNHEY, CDR2 SVGEGT. The CDR3 contains 15 residues. Deletions cut 3 bases from V and 6 bases from J, with 18 bases between. CDR3 nucleotide sequence: TGTGCCAGCAGTTATTTTTGGCCAAATACCCTCGAGCAGTACTTC. It specifies CASSYFWPNTLEQYF.

V is TRBV20-1 and J is TRBJ2-3, with D possibly TRBD2 on 6 matching bases. The CDR3 loop spans 12 amino acids. V was shortened by 4 bases and J by 4 bases, with 9 bases between the two germline ends. Germline V gene data show CDR1 as DFQATT and CDR2 as SNEGSKA (reference sequence). The CDR3: CSAIPGADTQYF. CDR3 coding DNA: TGCAGTGCTATACCGGGGGCAGATACGCAGTATTTT.

This rearrangement joins TRBV7-2 to TRBJ2-7, with 9 nucleotides matching TRBD2. CDR1 and CDR2 from the germline V gene are SGHTA and FQGNSA. The CDR3 spans 16 residues. Trimming removed 2 bases from V and 2 bases from J; junction bases left unmatched: 7. CDR3 DNA: TGTGCCAGCAGCTTATACGGGACTAGCCGAACCTACGAGCAGTACTTC. Translation gives CASSLYGTSRTYEQYF.